This T cell receptor beta chain is from a study of T cells after posttransplantation cyclophosphamide. A marrow graft followed busulfan-fludarabine conditioning, with cyclophosphamide on days +3 and +4. The CDR3 is 15 residues long. V lost 4 bases to trimming and J lost 4 bases, with 18 bases between them. Germline values: CDR1 SQVTM, CDR2 ANQGSEA. This clone was detected only a few times. The repertoire was sequenced with immunoSEQ multiplex PCR; TCRdb's copy has only in-frame clones and lacks some. This table has 9,500 to 15,000 clones, roughly 2% appearing once. The genes are TRBV29-1 and TRBJ2-3; a possible D gene is TRBD2 (7 bases). The input for sequencing was PBMCs, taken after allogeneic stem cell transplant with posttransplant cyclophosphamide. This sequence was found in a male patient between 25 and 40 years old who received an allogeneic stem cell transplant from a related donor, was CMV-positive, and had no GVHD. These T cells may partly come from the graft donor. CDR3 sequence: CSVVSGWGGPDTQYF. The CDR3 nucleotides are TGCAGCGTTGTGTCGGGTTGGGGGGGCCCAGATACGCAGTATTTT.